These T cell receptor beta chains were read from a single sample in a study of PD-1 blockade in classical Hodgkin lymphoma. Generated by immunoSEQ multiplex PCR, the TCRdb table keeps only in-frame clones and is missing some. The table shows about 27,000 clones, with over 55% occurring only once. The sequencing used peripheral blood mononuclear cells (PBMCs), collected before the fourth cycle of nivolumab. The receptors here all came from a human donor with classical Hodgkin lymphoma. CDR3s include the opening cysteine and the closing phenylalanine or tryptophan. D genes are given only for firm matches. A clone size is listed for some rows: how often the clone was seen (once, few, many), or a class if it is expanded.

>-|TRBJ1-4|TRBV5-4|TRBD1
CASSLDRGNEKLFF
TGTGCCAGCAGCTTGGACAGGGGAAATGAAAAACTGTTTTTT
>-|TRBJ2-7|TRBV5-6|-
CATSDLRKGSEQYF
TGTGCCACCAGTGACCTCCGCAAGGGGTCCGAGCAGTACTTC
>few|TRBJ2-5|TRBV7-9|-
CASSFRGAETQYF
TGTGCCAGCAGCTTTCGTGGGGCAGAGACCCAGTACTTC
>few|TRBJ1-1|TRBV9|-
CASSVGYGAGTEAFF
TGTGCCAGCAGCGTAGGCTACGGAGCGGGCACTGAAGCTTTCTTT
>-|TRBJ2-5|TRBV30|-
CAWGGLLGGTQYF
TGTGCCTGGGGCGGACTCCTGGGAGGGACCCAGTACTTC
>once|TRBJ2-1|TRBV5-6|-
CASSFRTFGYNEQFF
TGTGCCAGCAGCTTTCGGACCTTCGGCTACAATGAGCAGTTCTTC
>-|TRBJ2-1|TRBV27|-
CASSSLSLPSSYNEQFF
TGTGCCAGCAGTTCCCTCTCTTTACCGAGCTCCTACAATGAGCAGTTCTTC
>few|TRBJ1-5|TRBV7-8|-
CASSFWGDGQPQHF
TGTGCCAGCAGCTTCTGGGGGGATGGTCAGCCCCAGCATTTT
>-|TRBJ2-1|TRBV2|-
CASSVNEQFF
TGTGCCAGCAGTGTCAATGAGCAGTTCTTC
>-|TRBJ2-3|TRBV19|-
CASSPRQGPFTSVSTDTQYF
TGTGCCAGTAGTCCCCGACAGGGCCCCTTTACTAGCGTAAGCACAGATACGCAGTATTTT
>-|TRBJ1-5|TRBV7-8|TRBD1
CASSFGTGVINQPQHF
TGTGCCAGCAGCTTTGGGACAGGGGTGATTAATCAGCCCCAGCATTTT
>-|TRBJ1-5|TRBV7-9|TRBD1
CASSLGFGQGLGGQPQHF
TGTGCCAGCAGCTTAGGATTTGGACAGGGCCTTGGTGGGCAGCCCCAGCATTTT
>few|TRBJ2-7|TRBV28|-
CASSSNRDMYYEQYF
TGTGCCAGCAGCTCCAATAGGGACATGTACTACGAGCAGTACTTC
>-|TRBJ1-5|TRBV18|-
CASSPPGFSNQPQHF
TGTGCCAGCTCACCCCCAGGGTTTTCCAATCAGCCCCAGCATTTT
>-|TRBJ1-2|TRBV6-1|-
CATTWGYYGYTF
TGTGCCACCACCTGGGGGTACTATGGCTACACCTTC
>-|TRBJ2-3|TRBV5-4|TRBD2
CASSFPGLGADTQYF
TGTGCCAGCAGCTTCCCGGGACTAGGAGCAGATACGCAGTATTTT
>-|TRBJ2-7|TRBV11-1|TRBD2
CASSSWSGRADEQYF
TGTGCCAGCAGCTCCTGGAGCGGGAGGGCCGACGAGCAGTACTTC
>-|TRBJ1-2|TRBV5-6|TRBD1
CASSMVSGTGIGYTF
TGTGCCAGCAGTATGGTGTCAGGGACAGGGATTGGCTACACCTTC
>few|TRBJ2-4|TRBV6-5|-
CASSYSRSESSQYF
TGTGCCAGCAGTTACTCGCGGTCGGAGTCCAGTCAGTACTTC
>-|TRBJ2-3|TRBV19|-
CASSRGQIQGLDTQYF
TGTGCCAGTAGTCGAGGACAAATACAGGGTTTAGATACGCAGTATTTT
>-|TRBJ2-7|TRBV18|TRBD1
CASRQGAHEQYF
TGTGCCAGCCGACAGGGGGCCCACGAGCAGTACTTC
>-|TRBJ1-1|TRBV28|-
CASSLARNTEAFF
TGTGCCAGCAGTTTAGCCCGGAACACTGAAGCTTTCTTT
>-|TRBJ1-2|TRBV7-9|-
CASSLVNFGYTF
TGTGCCAGCAGCTTAGTTAACTTCGGCTACACCTTC
>-|TRBJ2-3|TRBV5-1|TRBD2
CASSPPGLAGGIDTQYF
TGCGCCAGCAGCCCCCCCGGACTAGCGGGGGGGATAGATACGCAGTATTTT
>-|TRBJ2-7|TRBV10-2|TRBD2
CASRRLNGGNEQYF
TGCGCCAGCAGACGACTCAACGGGGGGAACGAGCAGTACTTC
>-|TRBJ1-1|TRBV6-6|-
CASSPPQGRNTEAFF
TGTGCCAGCAGTCCCCCACAGGGAAGGAACACTGAAGCTTTCTTT
>-|TRBJ2-2|TRBV11-2|-
CASTQVQGRTGELFF
TGTGCCAGCACCCAGGTCCAGGGGCGGACCGGGGAGCTGTTTTTT
>-|TRBJ1-1|TRBV6-1|-
CASSGQGTRGEAFF
TGTGCCAGCAGTGGCCAAGGGACAAGGGGTGAAGCTTTCTTT
>-|TRBJ1-4|TRBV6-1|-
CASSEEAGRNEKLFF
TGTGCCAGCAGTGAAGAGGCAGGGCGAAATGAAAAACTGTTTTTT
>-|TRBJ1-3|TRBV6-4|-
CAIPMVGIGSSGNTIYF
TGTGCCATCCCAATGGTGGGGATCGGGAGCTCTGGAAACACCATATATTTT
>-|TRBJ2-1|TRBV27|TRBD1
CASSYGLKGQYNEQFF
TGTGCCAGCAGTTATGGGTTAAAGGGACAGTACAATGAGCAGTTCTTC
>-|TRBJ2-7|TRBV9|TRBD1
CASSGTGGVYEQYF
TGTGCCAGCAGCGGTACAGGGGGAGTTTACGAGCAGTACTTC
>-|TRBJ2-5|TRBV7-9|-
CASSLEGTQYF
TGTGCCAGCAGCTTAGAGGGGACCCAGTACTTC
>-|TRBJ1-1|TRBV5-4|-
CASSLAVDLNTEAFF
TGTGCCAGCAGCCTGGCAGTGGATCTAAACACTGAAGCTTTCTTT
>few|TRBJ2-2|TRBV28|-
CASRNESLWGTNTGELFF
TGTGCCAGCAGAAACGAGTCGCTTTGGGGGACGAACACCGGGGAGCTGTTTTTT
>-|TRBJ2-1|TRBV6-1|-
CASSEAGVAIYEQFF
TGTGCCAGCAGTGAAGCGGGGGTCGCGATATATGAGCAGTTCTTC
>-|TRBJ2-7|TRBV7-2|-
CASSLAGSYEQYF
TGTGCCAGCAGCTTGGCAGGGAGCTACGAGCAGTACTTC
>-|TRBJ2-1|TRBV19|TRBD2
CASSLGTSGSNEQFF
TGTGCCAGTAGCCTAGGGACTAGCGGGTCCAATGAGCAGTTCTTC
>-|TRBJ1-4|TRBV28|-
CASSFIGRTAGEKLFF
TGTGCCAGCAGTTTTATTGGGAGGACAGCGGGTGAAAAACTGTTTTTT
>medium-sized|TRBJ1-2|TRBV5-8|-
CASRQPGRGGGYTF
TGTGCCAGCAGACAACCGGGACGGGGCGGCGGCTACACCTTC
>-|TRBJ1-2|TRBV11-2|TRBD1
CASSSGTVGWGYTF
TGTGCCAGCAGCTCCGGGACAGTTGGTTGGGGCTACACCTTC
>medium-sized|TRBJ2-7|TRBV5-6|-
CASSQGPGYEQYF
TGTGCCAGCAGCCAAGGTCCGGGGTACGAGCAGTACTTC
>-|TRBJ2-1|TRBV11-2|TRBD1
CASSKDRGGYNEQFF
TGTGCCAGCAGCAAAGACAGGGGGGGCTACAATGAGCAGTTCTTC
>-|TRBJ1-2|TRBV9|TRBD1
CASSGPGQGNYGYTF
TGTGCCAGCAGCGGACCGGGACAGGGGAACTATGGCTACACCTTC
>-|TRBJ2-5|TRBV25-1|TRBD2
CASSEGQLADGETQYF
TGTGCCAGCAGTGAGGGCCAGCTAGCGGACGGGGAGACCCAGTACTTC
>-|TRBJ1-1|TRBV18|TRBD1
CASSPRNRGTNTEAFF
TGTGCCAGCTCACCACGAAACAGGGGAACTAACACTGAAGCTTTCTTT
>-|TRBJ1-4|TRBV19|-
CASSASRGGGEKLFF
TGTGCCAGTAGTGCCTCCAGGGGAGGGGGTGAAAAACTGTTTTTT
>-|TRBJ2-1|TRBV5-5|-
CASSLVPTSGEQFF
TGTGCCAGCAGCTTGGTACCTACGTCCGGTGAGCAGTTCTTC
>-|TRBJ2-7|TRBV5-1|TRBD1
CASSHGQVGEQYF
TGCGCCAGCAGTCACGGACAGGTCGGCGAGCAGTACTTC
>-|TRBJ1-4|TRBV19|-
CASSIRVVFSGEKLFF
TGTGCCAGTAGTATCCGCGTGGTTTTCTCGGGGGAAAAACTGTTTTTT
>-|TRBJ2-5|TRBV7-9|-
CASSLGPIQETQYF
TGTGCCAGCAGCTTAGGGCCGATCCAAGAGACCCAGTACTTC
>-|TRBJ1-5|TRBV19|TRBD1
CASSPSTGGRLAQHF
TGTGCCAGTAGTCCCTCGACAGGGGGCCGCTTGGCCCAGCATTTT